This T cell receptor (beta chain) was documented in a study of shared clonotypes between healthy human individuals. Profiled with immunoSEQ multiplex PCR; TCRdb holds only in-frame clones, not every one. The sample records over 2,000,000 clones, roughly 93% being singletons. CDR3 size: 15 residues. V was clipped by 6 bases and J by 4 bases; unmatched bases: 9. From germline, CDR1 is MNHEY and CDR2 SMNVEV (reference sequence). In the naive CD8 group, cells lacked CD45RO and were positively selected for CCR7, so terminally differentiated effector memory CD45RA+ cells were left out. The TCR sequence derives from a man in his late teens or twenties in good health. Some clones in this sample may be carry-over from other donors' samples. The rearrangement joins TRBV27 to TRBJ1-1; the match to TRBD1 covers 9 bases. The material sequenced was naive CD8+ T cells from PBMCs. The CDR3: CASSLGQGTSTEAFF. In nucleotides, the CDR3 is TGTGCCAGCAGCTTAGGACAGGGGACCTCCACTGAAGCTTTCTTT.